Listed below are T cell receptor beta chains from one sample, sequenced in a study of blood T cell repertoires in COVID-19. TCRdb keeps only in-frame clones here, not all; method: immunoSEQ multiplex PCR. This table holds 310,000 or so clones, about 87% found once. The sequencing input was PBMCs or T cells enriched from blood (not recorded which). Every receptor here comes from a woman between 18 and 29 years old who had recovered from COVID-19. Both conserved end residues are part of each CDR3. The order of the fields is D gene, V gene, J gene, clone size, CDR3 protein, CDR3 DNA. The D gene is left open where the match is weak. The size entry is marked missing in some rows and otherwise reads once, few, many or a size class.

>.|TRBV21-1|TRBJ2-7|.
CASIASIRSYEQYF
TGTGCCAGCATCGCCTCGATTCGGAGTTACGAGCAGTACTTC
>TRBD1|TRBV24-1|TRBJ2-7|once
CATSAGQAGPREQYF
TGTGCCACCAGTGCGGGACAGGCTGGCCCACGTGAGCAGTACTTC
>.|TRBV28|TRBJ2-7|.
CASSPSGAYEQYF
TGTGCCAGCAGTCCGTCGGGGGCCTACGAGCAGTACTTC
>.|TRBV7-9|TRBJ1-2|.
CASSLPGMLGYTF
TGTGCCAGCAGCTTACCAGGGATGTTAGGCTACACCTTC
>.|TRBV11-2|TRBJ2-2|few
CASSPIQGTGELFF
TGTGCCAGCAGCCCAATCCAGGGTACCGGGGAGCTGTTTTTT
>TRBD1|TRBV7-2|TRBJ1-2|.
CASSLEQGLSYGYTF
TGTGCCAGCAGCTTAGAACAGGGGCTGAGCTATGGCTACACCTTC
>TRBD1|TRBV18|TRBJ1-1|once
CASSPMLDRGDDNTEAFF
TGTGCCAGCTCACCAATGCTGGACAGGGGCGACGACAACACTGAAGCTTTCTTT
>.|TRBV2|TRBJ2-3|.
CASSVTDTQYF
TGTGCCAGCAGTGTAACAGATACGCAGTATTTT
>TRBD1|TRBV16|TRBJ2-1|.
CASSQFIQGAHNEQFF
TGTGCCAGCAGCCAATTTATACAGGGGGCTCACAATGAGCAGTTCTTC
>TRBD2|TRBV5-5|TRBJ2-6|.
CASSPPGTGRGANVLTF
TGTGCCAGCAGCCCGCCGGGGACCGGGAGGGGGGCCAACGTCCTGACTTTC
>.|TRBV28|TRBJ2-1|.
CASAHGGTHVSYNEQFF
TGTGCCAGCGCTCATGGGGGCACCCACGTCTCCTACAATGAGCAGTTCTTC
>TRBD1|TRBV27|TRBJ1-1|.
CASSPGTVNTEAFF
TGTGCCAGCAGTCCCGGGACAGTCAACACTGAAGCTTTCTTT
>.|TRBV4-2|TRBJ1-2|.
CASSPQGEFSNYGYTF
TGTGCCAGCAGCCCCCAGGGCGAGTTTTCTAACTATGGCTACACCTTC
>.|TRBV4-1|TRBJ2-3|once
CASRLEGTDTQYF
TGCGCCAGCAGACTAGAGGGCACAGATACGCAGTATTTT
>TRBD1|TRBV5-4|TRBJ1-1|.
CASSSPNRDRVNTEAFF
TGTGCCAGCAGCTCACCTAACCGGGACAGGGTAAACACTGAAGCTTTCTTT
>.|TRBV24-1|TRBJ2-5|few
CATSDTGRKETQYF
TGTGCCACCAGCGACACGGGGAGGAAAGAGACCCAGTACTTC
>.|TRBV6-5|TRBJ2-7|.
CASSYSGGTFYEQYF
TGTGCCAGCAGTTACTCGGGCGGGACCTTCTACGAGCAGTACTTC
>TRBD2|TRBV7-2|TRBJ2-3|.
CASSLGASGRETQYF
TGTGCCAGCAGCTTAGGGGCTAGCGGGAGGGAGACGCAGTATTTT
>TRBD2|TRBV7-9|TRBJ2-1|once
CASSLVAGAENEQFF
TGTGCCAGCAGCTTAGTAGCGGGGGCCGAGAATGAGCAGTTCTTC
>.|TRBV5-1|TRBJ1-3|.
CASSLNGDSGNTIYF
TGCGCCAGCAGCTTGAACGGGGACTCTGGAAACACCATATATTTT
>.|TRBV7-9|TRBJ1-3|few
CASSTGHPSGNTIYF
TGTGCCAGCAGCACAGGTCACCCGAGCGGAAACACCATATATTTT
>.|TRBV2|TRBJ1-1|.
CASIVDSNTEAFF
TGTGCCAGCATCGTGGACTCTAACACTGAAGCTTTCTTT
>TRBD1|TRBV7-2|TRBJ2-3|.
CASSLAGTGTQYF
TGTGCCAGCAGCTTAGCAGGGACAGGGACGCAGTATTTT
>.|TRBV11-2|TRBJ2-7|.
CASSLGGTLSYEQYF
TGTGCCAGCAGCTTAGGGGGGACACTTTCCTACGAGCAGTACTTC
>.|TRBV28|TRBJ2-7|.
CASRDSQRYEQYF
TGTGCCAGCAGGGACTCTCAACGCTACGAGCAGTACTTC
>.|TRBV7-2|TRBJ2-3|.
CASSQTGQSVTSTDTQYF
TGTGCCAGCAGCCAGACCGGACAGTCAGTGACTAGCACAGATACGCAGTATTTT
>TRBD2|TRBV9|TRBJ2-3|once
CASSGGTSISLDTQYF
TGTGCCAGCAGCGGAGGGACTAGCATTTCCCTAGATACGCAGTATTTT
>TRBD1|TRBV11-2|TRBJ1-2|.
CASSLAFGQANYGYTF
TGTGCCAGCAGCTTAGCCTTCGGACAGGCTAATTATGGCTACACCTTC
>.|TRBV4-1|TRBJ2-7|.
CASSQAFVTASYEQYF
TGCGCCAGCAGCCAAGCTTTTGTGACAGCCTCCTACGAGCAGTACTTC
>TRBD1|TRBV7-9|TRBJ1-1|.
CASSPGTGERAEAFF
TGTGCCAGCAGCCCCGGTACAGGGGAGAGGGCTGAAGCTTTCTTT
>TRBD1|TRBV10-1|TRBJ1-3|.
CASSEPTGAGNTIYF
TGCGCCAGCAGTGAGCCGACAGGGGCTGGAAACACCATATATTTT
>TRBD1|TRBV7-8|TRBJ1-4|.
CASSLIGQGGEKLFF
TGTGCCAGCAGCTTAATCGGGCAGGGGGGAGAAAAACTGTTTTTT
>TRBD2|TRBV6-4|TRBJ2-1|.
CASSEGTSGSREQFF
TGTGCCAGCAGCGAAGGGACTAGCGGGAGCAGAGAGCAGTTCTTC
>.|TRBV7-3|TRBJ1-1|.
CASSLAGPNTEAFF
TGTGCCAGCAGCTTAGCGGGACCGAACACTGAAGCTTTCTTT
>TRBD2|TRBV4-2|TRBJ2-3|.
CASSQGVAGGGDTQYF
TGTGCCAGCAGCCAAGGGGTAGCGGGAGGTGGGGATACGCAGTATTTT
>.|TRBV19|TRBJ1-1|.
CASSTHDGANTEAFF
TGTGCCAGTAGTACACATGACGGAGCGAACACTGAAGCTTTCTTT
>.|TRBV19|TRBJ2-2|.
CASSISGMRGELFF
TGTGCCAGTAGTATATCAGGGATGCGCGGGGAGCTGTTTTTT
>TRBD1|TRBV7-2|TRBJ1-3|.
CASSFEGQGAYGNTIYF
TGTGCCAGCAGCTTTGAGGGACAGGGGGCATATGGAAACACCATATATTTT
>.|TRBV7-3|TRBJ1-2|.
CASSLYGGTYGYTF
TGTGCCAGCAGCTTATATGGGGGGACCTATGGCTACACCTTC
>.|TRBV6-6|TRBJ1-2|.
CASSYSPSNYGYTF
TGTGCCAGCAGTTACTCTCCGAGTAACTATGGCTACACCTTC
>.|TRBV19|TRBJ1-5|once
CASSIAGAGENQPQHF
TGTGCCAGTAGTATTGCGGGGGCAGGGGAGAATCAGCCCCAGCATTTT
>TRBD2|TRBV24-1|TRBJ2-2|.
CATSDSQAGLVGELFF
TGTGCCACCAGTGATTCCCAAGCCGGACTAGTCGGGGAGCTGTTTTTT
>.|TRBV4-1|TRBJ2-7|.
CASSNTSVGEQYF
TGCGCCAGCAGCAACACTAGTGTCGGCGAGCAGTACTTC
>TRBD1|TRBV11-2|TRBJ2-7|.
CASSPGTGEGYEQYF
TGTGCCAGCAGTCCCGGGACAGGGGAAGGCTACGAGCAGTACTTC
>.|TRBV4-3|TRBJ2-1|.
CASSQDRAGLGYNEQFF
TGCGCCAGCAGCCAAGATCGAGCGGGCCTTGGCTACAATGAGCAGTTCTTC
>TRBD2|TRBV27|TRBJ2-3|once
CASSFRRLAGGKSTDTQYF
TGTGCCAGCAGTTTCCGTCGACTAGCGGGAGGGAAAAGCACAGATACGCAGTATTTT
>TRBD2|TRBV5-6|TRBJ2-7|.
CASSPGPGRFYEQYF
TGTGCCAGCAGCCCGGGCCCCGGGAGGTTCTACGAGCAGTACTTC
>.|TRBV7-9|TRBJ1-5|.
CASSAGSHSNQPQHF
TGTGCCAGCAGCGCCGGTAGCCATAGCAATCAGCCCCAGCATTTT
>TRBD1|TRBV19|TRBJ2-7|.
CASSSGGLNEQYF
TGTGCCAGTAGTTCAGGGGGTCTGAACGAGCAGTACTTC
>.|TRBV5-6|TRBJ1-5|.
CASSFSPNSNQPQHF
TGTGCCAGCAGCTTTAGTCCGAATTCCAATCAGCCCCAGCATTTT